These T cell receptor beta chains were read from a single sample in a study of spatial heterogeneity in lung cancer. Each CDR3 protein gets one entry after TCRdb re-called the 5' RACE reads with MiXCR. In the table there are some 13,000 distinct CDR3 sequences, 3.5% to 4% of which are singletons. The specimen was PBMCs, collected at surgery. The receptors here all came from a male donor with early-stage non-small cell lung cancer. The CDR3 runs from the conserved cysteine through the conserved F or W. Each record gives: V gene, clone size, D gene, J gene, CDR3 protein, CDR3 DNA. D genes are given only for firm matches. Expanded clones get a size class; other rows say once, few or many, or leave the size out.

TRBV15	medium-sized	NA	TRBJ2-2	CATSREQGTGELFF	TGTGCCACCAGCAGAGAGCAAGGCACCGGGGAGCTGTTTTTT
TRBV5-1	many	NA	TRBJ2-7	CASTLMWGEAYEQYF	TGCGCCAGCACTCTCATGTGGGGGGAGGCCTACGAGCAGTACTTC
TRBV5-1	many	NA	TRBJ2-5	CASSLARETQYF	TGCGCCAGCAGCTTGGCCCGAGAGACCCAGTACTTC
TRBV30	many	TRBD1	TRBJ1-1	CAWSADQDRATEAFF	TGTGCCTGGAGTGCCGACCAGGACAGGGCAACTGAAGCTTTCTTT
TRBV5-1	many	NA	TRBJ2-5	CASSSIPSGETQYF	TGCGCCAGCAGCTCGATACCAAGTGGGGAGACCCAGTACTTC
TRBV11-2	many	NA	TRBJ2-6	CASSLTGGANVLTF	TGTGCCAGCAGTCTAACAGGGGGGGCCAACGTCCTGACTTTC
TRBV4-1	many	NA	TRBJ2-5	CASSQGDGGLGETQYF	TGCGCCAGCAGCCAAGGTGACGGGGGTTTAGGAGAGACCCAGTACTTC
TRBV7-8	many	TRBD2	TRBJ2-1	CASSVGTSGSHEQFF	TGTGCCAGCAGCGTGGGGACTAGCGGGAGCCATGAGCAGTTCTTC
TRBV28	many	TRBD1	TRBJ1-5	CASSTGEGGQPQHF	TGTGCCAGCAGCACAGGGGAGGGAGGTCAGCCCCAGCATTTT
TRBV7-9	many	NA	TRBJ2-2	CASSFHQGAGELFF	TGTGCCAGCAGCTTTCATCAGGGTGCCGGGGAGCTGTTTTTT
TRBV30	many	NA	TRBJ2-7	CAWSDGLSEYF	TGTGCCTGGAGTGACGGCCTGTCGGAGTACTTC
TRBV28	medium-sized	NA	TRBJ2-5	CASSPPRGMETQYF	TGTGCCAGCAGTCCCCCCCGAGGGATGGAGACCCAGTACTTC
TRBV28	few	NA	TRBJ2-3	CASSSPVGAASTDTQYF	TGTGCCAGCAGTTCCCCCGTGGGGGCGGCGAGCACAGATACGCAGTATTTT
TRBV24-1	many	TRBD2	TRBJ2-1	CATSPPGLDEQFF	TGTGCCACCAGTCCCCCGGGACTAGATGAGCAGTTCTTC
TRBV6-2/TRBV6-3	few	NA	TRBJ1-5	CASSYDSNQPQHF	TGTGCCAGCAGTTACGATAGCAATCAGCCCCAGCATTTT
TRBV6-6	many	NA	TRBJ2-4	CASLGQGNQNIQYF	TGTGCCAGCCTCGGGCAGGGGAACCAAAACATTCAGTACTTC
TRBV27	NA	NA	TRBJ2-7	CASSPQEGSGFSYEQYF	TGTGCCAGCAGTCCCCAAGAGGGTAGCGGATTCTCCTACGAGCAGTACTTC
TRBV7-8	many	TRBD1	TRBJ2-7	CASSDDRVPYEQYF	TGTGCCAGCAGTGACGACAGGGTCCCCTACGAGCAGTACTTC
TRBV7-2	many	TRBD2	TRBJ2-1	CASSLVGGGLVSHEQFF	TGTGCCAGCAGCCTCGTGGGGGGGGGACTAGTTTCTCATGAGCAGTTCTTC
TRBV28	many	NA	TRBJ2-1	CASSLSLAANEQFF	TGTGCCAGCAGTTTATCTTTAGCCGCTAATGAGCAGTTCTTC
TRBV7-9	many	NA	TRBJ2-1	CASSLSNRDEQFF	TGTGCCAGCAGCCTCTCAAATAGGGATGAGCAGTTCTTC
TRBV12-3/TRBV12-4	NA	NA	TRBJ2-5	CASSPQVQWNQETQYF	TGTGCCAGCAGTCCTCAAGTACAGTGGAACCAAGAGACCCAGTACTTC
TRBV10-3	NA	NA	TRBJ1-1	CAITQSLNTEAFF	TGTGCCATCACTCAATCTCTGAACACTGAAGCTTTCTTT
TRBV7-8	many	NA	TRBJ1-1	CASSPGLANTEAFF	TGTGCCAGCAGCCCAGGACTTGCGAACACTGAAGCTTTCTTT
TRBV7-9	few	TRBD2	TRBJ2-1	CASSTRGGLAGGEQFF	TGTGCCAGCAGTACACGAGGCGGCCTAGCGGGAGGTGAGCAGTTCTTC
TRBV28	few	NA	TRBJ2-5	CASSTLGGWGIETQYF	TGTGCCAGCAGTACTCTCGGGGGATGGGGTATAGAGACCCAGTACTTC